Presented here are 21 T cell receptor beta chains from one specimen sequenced in a study of blood T cells in healthy people across ages (dated by TCRdb to about 2015). Library construction relied on 5' RACE. The reads were generated on an Illumina HiSeq 2500. The second PCR ran for about 7 to 11 cycles and used a J-beta primer mix along with a sample-barcoded 5' primer. The public reads were quality trimmed at Q25 with fastp and then assembled into clones with MiXCR by TCRdb, keeping productive beta chains. All rows with the same CDR3 protein become a single entry with the most common DNA and genes. Within this sample are roughly 1,000,000 distinct CDR3 sequences, with around 25% of them counted one time only. The ten largest clonotypes hold less than 0.85% of the sample. These data were also reused for a study on T cells of mothers and their children.

Sequenced input: blood. The receptors originated from a girl aged 2 to 9 in good health.

This clonotype turned up a few times. The chain has TRBV4-1 and TRBJ2-4; 9 bases align to TRBD2. The length of the CDR3 is 19 residues. In germline, CDR1 is MGHRA, CDR2 YSYEKL. The trim removed 0 bases at V and 6 bases at J, leaving 15 bases unmatched. The CDR3, as DNA: TGCGCCAGCAGCCAAGATACCCTAGCGGGGCCGCAAAGGTTAAACATTCAGTACTTC. Protein product: CASSQDTLAGPQRLNIQYF.

This clonotype turned up a few times. This rearrangement joins TRBV3-1 to TRBJ2-5; TRBD2 might be the D (5 bases). TRBJ2-1 matches the DNA end more closely, so the J call is doubtful. Germline assignment: CDR1 LGHDT and CDR2 YNNKEL (reference sequence). The CDR3 is 16 amino acids. CDR3 residues: CASSQAWANLRDEQFF. The CDR3 region has the DNA TGTGCCAGCAGCCAAGCGTGGGCCAACCTGAGGGATGAGCAGTTCTTC.

The chain combines TRBV29-1 with TRBJ2-1, with D unresolved. The J call may be faulty, since TRBJ2-7 better matches the DNA end. The CDR3 runs 12 residues. Germline V gene sequence: CDR1 SQVTM, CDR2 ANQGSEA. CDR3 sequence reads: CSMVALRGEQYF. The CDR3 DNA reads as TGCAGCATGGTGGCACTTAGAGGCGAGCAGTACTTC.

This clonotype was detected only a few times. This CDR3 is CASSPQSNINSGDYGYTF. The CDR3 DNA follows: TGTGCCAGCTCGCCGCAGAGCAACATCAACTCAGGGGACTATGGCTACACCTTC. V gene TRBV18 combines with J gene TRBJ1-2, with D possibly TRBD1 on 6 matching bases. Deletions cut 6 bases from V and 3 bases from J, with 26 bases between. This CDR3 has 18 amino acids. Germline V gives CDR1 KGHSH, CDR2 LQKENI.

This chain joins TRBV12-3 or TRBV12-4 and TRBJ2-3; 8 bases agree with TRBD1. V shed 6 bases and J 0 bases; nucleotides not matched to a gene: 2. This CDR3 spans 14 amino acids. CDR3: CASRRTGSTDTQYF. CDR3 bases: TGTGCCAGCAGGAGGACAGGGAGCACAGATACGCAGTATTTT.

The rearrangement uses TRBV7-2 and TRBJ2-1, with TRBD2 matching over 11 bases. The CDR3 consists of 16 residues. Germline V gene data show CDR1 as SGHTA and CDR2 as FQGNSA. With V trimmed by 2 bases and J by 7 bases, 7 bases remained unmatched. CDR3 nucleotide sequence: TGTGCCAGCAGCTTATCTAGCGGGGGGTTTCCGAATGAGCAGTTCTTC. It yields the protein CASSLSSGGFPNEQFF.

This clonotype turned up a few times. The rearrangement joins TRBV4-1 to TRBJ1-5; D not resolved. The CDR3 runs 14 residues. The V end was cut by 2 bases, the J end by 0 bases, with 5 bases between. Per germline, CDR1 MGHRA and CDR2 YSYEKL. The CDR3 is CASSQRVSNQPQHF. DNA for the CDR3: TGCGCCAGCAGCCAACGGGTTAGCAATCAGCCCCAGCATTTT.

The CDR3 nucleotides are TGCGCCAGCAGCTTGGGTCCCAGGGGGACCTACAATGAGCAGTTCTTC. Protein: CASSLGPRGTYNEQFF. This chain uses TRBV5-1 with TRBJ2-5; TRBD1 aligns across 7 bases. Near its end, the DNA agrees better with TRBJ2-1, so the J call may be wrong. Germline loops: CDR1 SGHRS, CDR2 YFSETQ. CDR3 size: 16 residues.

The gene calls are TRBV5-1 and TRBJ2-1, with 8 bases matching TRBD1. V was pared by 4 bases and J by 5 bases, with 8 bases of the junction left unmatched. Germline values: CDR1 SGHRS, CDR2 YFSETQ. The CDR3 runs to 15 residues. CDR3 sequence (DNA): TGCGCCAGCAGCCTCGGACAGGGCTATGACAATGAGCAGTTCTTC. Its translation: CASSLGQGYDNEQFF.

This clonotype turned up a few times. This chain connects TRBV24-1 to TRBJ2-5; D not resolved. The DNA end favors TRBJ2-7, so the J call may be wrong. CDR1 and CDR2 (germline): KGHDR, SFDVKD. This CDR3 has 13 residues. The CDR3 DNA is TGTGCCACCAGCGGTACAACTCACTACGAGCAGTACTTC. It translates to CATSGTTHYEQYF.

The rearrangement links TRBV4-3 to TRBJ2-5, with a weak D call TRBD1 (6 bases). The V end was cut by 1 base, the J end by 4 bases, with 19 bases between. CDR3 length: 17 amino acids. From germline, CDR1 is LGHNA and CDR2 YSLEER. The CDR3 protein is CASSQGAGLRGGETQYF. In DNA, the CDR3 is TGCGCCAGCAGCCAAGGCGCCGGACTGAGAGGGGGAGAGACCCAGTACTTC.

The rearrangement joins TRBV4-2 to TRBJ1-4; weak D call: TRBD1 (6 bases). Trimming removed 0 bases at V and 7 bases at J, with 12 bases between. CDR1 is LGHNA and CDR2 is YNFKEQ in the germline V gene. This CDR3 region has 15 residues. The CDR3 nucleotides are TGTGCCAGCAGCCAAGATCGAGGGGGGATTGAAAAACTGTTTTTT. This sequence encodes CASSQDRGGIEKLFF.

The chain recombines TRBV7-9 with TRBJ2-5; 8 bases map to TRBD1. Germline V gene data show CDR1 as SEHNR and CDR2 as FQNEAQ (reference sequence). CDR3 length: 17 residues. J lost 5 bases, V lost 5 bases, and 16 bases had no gene match. CDR3 sequence: CASSPVNGQGGWETQYF. The CDR3 DNA sequence: TGTGCCAGCAGCCCTGTAAACGGACAGGGCGGCTGGGAGACCCAGTACTTC.

This clonotype turned up a few times. The V gene is TRBV2, the J gene TRBJ2-7, with D possibly TRBD1 on 6 matching bases. Trimming stripped 6 bases from V and 3 bases from J, with 18 bases between. The CDR3 has 15 amino acids. Germline CDR1 SNHLY, CDR2 FYNNEI. CDR3 sequence: CASSGFRGGIYEQYF. For the CDR3, the DNA is TGTGCCAGCAGCGGATTCAGGGGCGGCATCTACGAGCAGTACTTC.

This chain joins TRBV7-2 and TRBJ2-7; tentative D call: TRBD1 (5 bases). The germline CDR1 and CDR2 sequences are SGHTA and FQGNSA. V lost 2 bases and J 3 bases, leaving 17 bases between the germline ends. CDR3 length: 16 residues. CDR3 region: CASSLSTDSQGYEQYF. In DNA form, the CDR3 reads TGTGCCAGCAGCTTATCTACAGATTCCCAGGGCTACGAGCAGTACTTC.

This clonotype was picked up many times. The chain uses TRBV29-1 and TRBJ2-5, with no clear D. CDR1 and CDR2 from the germline V gene are SQVTM and ANQGSEA. The V end lost 6 bases, the J end lost 8 bases, and 10 bases lay between the germline ends. The CDR3 runs to 10 residues. The CDR3 loop is CSVVWETQYF. The CDR3 coding sequence is TGCAGCGTAGTTTGGGAAACCCAGTACTTC.

This chain links TRBV12-3 or TRBV12-4 with TRBJ2-3; possibly TRBD1 for D (7 bases). Trimming left V 4 bases short and J 4 bases short, with 12 bases between. CDR3 length: 14 residues. The CDR3 reads CASSSQGGADTQYF. DNA for the CDR3: TGTGCCAGCAGTTCTCAGGGGGGTGCAGATACGCAGTATTTT.

The chain carries TRBV4-3 and TRBJ2-7, with D unclear. The CDR3 has 14 amino acids. V lost 0 bases, J lost 1 base, and 7 bases lay in between. Germline V gene lookup returns CDR1 LGHNA and CDR2 YSLEER. CDR3 amino acids: CASSQESTSYEQYF. CDR3 coding DNA: TGCGCCAGCAGCCAAGAATCTACATCCTACGAGCAGTACTTC.

The gene calls are TRBV20-1 and TRBJ2-7, with D tentatively TRBD2 (5 bases). Trimming removed 3 bases at V and 4 bases at J, with 10 bases between. This CDR3 region has 12 residues. CDR1 and CDR2 (germline): DFQATT, SNEGSKA (reference sequence). The CDR3 loop is CSASFGEYEQYF. As DNA, the CDR3 is TGCAGTGCTAGTTTCGGGGAATACGAGCAGTACTTC.

The V gene is TRBV11-3, the J gene TRBJ2-2, with 9 bases fitting TRBD2. The ends lost 6 bases at V and 4 bases at J; junction bases unmatched: 9. CDR3 length: 16 residues. Germline assignment: CDR1 SGHNT and CDR2 YENEEA. This chain's CDR3 is CASSKVGLASTGELFF. The CDR3 DNA reads TGTGCCAGCAGTAAGGTGGGACTAGCATCCACCGGGGAGCTGTTTTTT.

This clonotype appeared a few times. The genes are TRBV12-3 or TRBV12-4 and TRBJ2-5, with D unclear. This CDR3 region has 13 residues. V was clipped by 8 bases and J by 4 bases, with 14 bases between them. In DNA, the CDR3 is TGTGCCAGCTTTCGAGGCGGCACAGAGACCCAGTACTTC. Its protein is CASFRGGTETQYF.